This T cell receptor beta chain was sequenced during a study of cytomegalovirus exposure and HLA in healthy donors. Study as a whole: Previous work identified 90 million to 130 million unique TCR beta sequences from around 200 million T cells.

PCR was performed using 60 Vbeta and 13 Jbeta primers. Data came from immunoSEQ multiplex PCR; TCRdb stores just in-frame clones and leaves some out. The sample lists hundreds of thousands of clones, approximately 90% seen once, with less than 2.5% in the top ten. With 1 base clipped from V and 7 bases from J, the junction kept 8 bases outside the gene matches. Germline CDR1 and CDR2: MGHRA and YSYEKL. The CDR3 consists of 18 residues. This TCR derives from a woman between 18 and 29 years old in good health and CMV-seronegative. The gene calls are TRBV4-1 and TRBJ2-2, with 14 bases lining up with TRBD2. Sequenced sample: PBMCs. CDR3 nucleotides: TGCGCCAGCAGCCAAGGACTAGCGGGGGGGGGTGTGAACGGGGAGCTGTTTTTT. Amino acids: CASSQGLAGGGVNGELFF.